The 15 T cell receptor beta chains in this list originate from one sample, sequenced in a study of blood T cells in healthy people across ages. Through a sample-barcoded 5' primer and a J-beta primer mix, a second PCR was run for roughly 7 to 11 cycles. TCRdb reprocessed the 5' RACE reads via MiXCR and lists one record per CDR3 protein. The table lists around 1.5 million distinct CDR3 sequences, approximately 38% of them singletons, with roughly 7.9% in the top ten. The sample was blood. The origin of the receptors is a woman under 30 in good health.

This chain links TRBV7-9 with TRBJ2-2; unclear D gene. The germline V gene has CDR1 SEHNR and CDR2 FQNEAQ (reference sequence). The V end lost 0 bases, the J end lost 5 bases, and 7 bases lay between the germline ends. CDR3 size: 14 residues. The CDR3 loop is CASSLAQKTGELFF. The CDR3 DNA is TGTGCCAGCAGCTTAGCGCAGAAAACCGGGGAGCTGTTTTTT.

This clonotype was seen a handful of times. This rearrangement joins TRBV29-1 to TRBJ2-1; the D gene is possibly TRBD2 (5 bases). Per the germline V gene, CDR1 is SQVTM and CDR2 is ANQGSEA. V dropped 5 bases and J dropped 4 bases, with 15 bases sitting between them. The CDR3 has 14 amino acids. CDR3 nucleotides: TGCAGCGTTCTTCACAGCGGAGTTTACAATGAGCAGTTCTTC. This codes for CSVLHSGVYNEQFF.

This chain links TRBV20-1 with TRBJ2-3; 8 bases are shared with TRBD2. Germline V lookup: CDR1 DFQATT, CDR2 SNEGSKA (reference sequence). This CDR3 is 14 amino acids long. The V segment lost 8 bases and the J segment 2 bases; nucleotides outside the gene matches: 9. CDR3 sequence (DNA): TGCAGTACAAGCCGGGGGGGTTTCACAGATACGCAGTATTTT. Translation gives CSTSRGGFTDTQYF.

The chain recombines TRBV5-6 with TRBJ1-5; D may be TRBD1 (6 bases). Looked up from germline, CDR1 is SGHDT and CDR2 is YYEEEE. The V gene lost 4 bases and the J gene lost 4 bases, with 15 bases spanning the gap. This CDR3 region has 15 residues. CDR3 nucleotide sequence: TGTGCCAGCAGCCCGGGGATGGGGGCAAATCAGCCCCAGCATTTT. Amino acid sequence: CASSPGMGANQPQHF.

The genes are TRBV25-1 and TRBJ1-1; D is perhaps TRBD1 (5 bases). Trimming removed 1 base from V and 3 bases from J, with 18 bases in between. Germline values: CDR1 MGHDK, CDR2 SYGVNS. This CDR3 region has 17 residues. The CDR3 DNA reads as TGTGCCAGCAGTGAATCGTGGGGGAGGGGTGTGGACACTGAAGCTTTCTTT. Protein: CASSESWGRGVDTEAFF. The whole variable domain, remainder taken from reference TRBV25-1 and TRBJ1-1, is EADIYQTPRYLVIGTGKKITLECSQTMGHDKMYWYQQDPGMELHLIHYSYGVNSTEKGDLSSESTVSRIRTEHFPLTLESARPSHTSQYLCASSESWGRGVDTEAFFGQGTRLTVV.

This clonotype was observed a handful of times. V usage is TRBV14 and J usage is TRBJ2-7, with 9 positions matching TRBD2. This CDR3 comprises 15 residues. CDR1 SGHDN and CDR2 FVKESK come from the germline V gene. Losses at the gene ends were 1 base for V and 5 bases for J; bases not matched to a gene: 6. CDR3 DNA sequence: TGTGCCAGCAGCCAAGTAGCGGGGGTGAGACACGAGCAGTACTTC. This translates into CASSQVAGVRHEQYF.

DNA of the CDR3: TGCAGCGTTGGATCCCCCGGACAGGGAAACTACGAGCAGTACTTC. Protein: CSVGSPGQGNYEQYF. The chain joins TRBV29-1 to TRBJ2-7; TRBD1 matches 8 bases. Germline lookup yields CDR1 SQVTM and CDR2 ANQGSEA. This CDR3 contains 15 residues. V lost 4 bases and J lost 3; bases outside the gene matches: 11.

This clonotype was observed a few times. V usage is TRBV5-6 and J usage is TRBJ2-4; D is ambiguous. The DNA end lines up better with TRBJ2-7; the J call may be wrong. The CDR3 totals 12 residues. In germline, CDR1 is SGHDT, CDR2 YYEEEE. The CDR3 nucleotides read TGTGCCAGCAGCTCTCTTACCGCCGAGCAGTACTTC. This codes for CASSSLTAEQYF.

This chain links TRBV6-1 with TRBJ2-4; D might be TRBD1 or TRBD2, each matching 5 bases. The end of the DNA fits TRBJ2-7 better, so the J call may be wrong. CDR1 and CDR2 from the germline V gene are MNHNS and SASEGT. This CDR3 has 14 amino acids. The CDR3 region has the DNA TGTGCCAGCAGGTACCAAAGGGACGAGTACGAGCAGTACTTC. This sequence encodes CASRYQRDEYEQYF.

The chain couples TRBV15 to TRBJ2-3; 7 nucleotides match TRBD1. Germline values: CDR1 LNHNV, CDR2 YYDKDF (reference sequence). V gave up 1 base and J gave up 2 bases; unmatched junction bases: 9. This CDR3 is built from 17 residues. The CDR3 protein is CATSRGPQGGYTDTQYF. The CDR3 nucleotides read TGTGCCACCAGCAGAGGTCCGCAAGGGGGCTACACAGATACGCAGTATTTT. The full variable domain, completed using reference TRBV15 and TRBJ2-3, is DAMVIQNPRYQVTQFGKPVTLSCSQTLNHNVMYWYQQKSSQAPKLLFHYYDKDFNNEADTPDNFQSRRPNTSFCFLDIRSPGLGDTAMYLCATSRGPQGGYTDTQYFGPGTRLTVL.

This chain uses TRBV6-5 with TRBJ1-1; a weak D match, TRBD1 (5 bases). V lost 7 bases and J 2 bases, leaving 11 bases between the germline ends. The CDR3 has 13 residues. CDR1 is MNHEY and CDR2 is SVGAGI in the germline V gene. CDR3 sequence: CASTTTGNTEAFF. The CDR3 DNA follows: TGTGCCAGCACCACCACAGGAAACACTGAAGCTTTCTTT.

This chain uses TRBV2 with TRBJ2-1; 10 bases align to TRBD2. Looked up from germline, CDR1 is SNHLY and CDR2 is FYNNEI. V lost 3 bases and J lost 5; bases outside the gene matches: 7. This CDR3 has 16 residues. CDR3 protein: CASSDPGTSAHNEQFF. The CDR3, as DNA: TGTGCCAGCAGTGACCCCGGGACTAGCGCCCACAATGAGCAGTTCTTC.

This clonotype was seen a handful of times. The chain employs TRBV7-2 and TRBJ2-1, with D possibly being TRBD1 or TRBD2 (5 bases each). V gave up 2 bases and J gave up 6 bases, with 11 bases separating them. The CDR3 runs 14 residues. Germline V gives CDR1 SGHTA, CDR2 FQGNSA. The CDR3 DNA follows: TGTGCCAGCAGCTTATTGGGGGTGGGCAATGAGCAGTTCTTC. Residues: CASSLLGVGNEQFF.

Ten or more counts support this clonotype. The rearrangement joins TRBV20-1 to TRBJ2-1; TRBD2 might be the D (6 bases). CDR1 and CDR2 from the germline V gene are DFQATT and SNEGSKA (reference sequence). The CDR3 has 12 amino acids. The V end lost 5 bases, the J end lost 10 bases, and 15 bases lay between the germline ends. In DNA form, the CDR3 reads TGCAGTGCTCACCTGGGGACTGGAGAGCAGTTCTTC. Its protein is CSAHLGTGEQFF.

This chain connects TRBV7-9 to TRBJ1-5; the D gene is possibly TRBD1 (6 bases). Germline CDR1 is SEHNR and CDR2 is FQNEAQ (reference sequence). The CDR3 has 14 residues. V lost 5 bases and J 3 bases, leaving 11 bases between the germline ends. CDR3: CASSEGGVNQPQHF. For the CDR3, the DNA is TGTGCCAGCAGCGAGGGGGGGGTCAATCAGCCCCAGCATTTT.